Listed here is a single TCR beta chain. Antigen unknown. Germline-derived CDR1 and CDR2 are MGHRA and YSYEKL. Trimming stripped 4 bases from V and 3 bases from J, with 11 bases between. This CDR3 has 14 amino acids. This sample stems from a study of cytomegalovirus exposure and HLA in healthy donors. Study findings and constraints: Follow-up analysis later connected one missense variant in DCLRE1C with trimming of TCR beta V- and J-genes. Sequence variants that were highly shared formed a cluster that was likely a sequencing artifact.

The study ran its PCR with 60 Vbeta and 13 Jbeta primers. Assay used: immunoSEQ multiplex PCR; TCRdb lists only in-frame clones, some missing. The table records fewer than 200,000 clones, 73% of them present only once. This TCR was recovered from a woman under 30 in good health and CMV-seropositive. This sequence joins TRBV4-1 and TRBJ2-3; D might be TRBD1 (6 bases). Sample: PBMCs. The CDR3 coding sequence is TGCGCCAGCAGCCGCGACCAGGGGACAGATACGCAGTATTTT. This gives the protein CASSRDQGTDTQYF.